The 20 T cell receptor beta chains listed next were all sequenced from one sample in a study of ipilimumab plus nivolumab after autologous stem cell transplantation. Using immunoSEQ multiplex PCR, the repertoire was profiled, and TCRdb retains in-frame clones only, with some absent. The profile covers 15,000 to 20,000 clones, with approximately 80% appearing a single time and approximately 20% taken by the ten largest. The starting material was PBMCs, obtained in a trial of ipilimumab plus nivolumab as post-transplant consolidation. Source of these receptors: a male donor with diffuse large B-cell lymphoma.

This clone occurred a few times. CDR3 in amino acids: CASSLGGANTEAFF. The CDR3 coding sequence is TGTGCCAGTAGTTTGGGGGGAGCGAACACTGAAGCTTTCTTT. The chain is built from TRBV19 and TRBJ1-1; D possibly corresponds to TRBD1 (5 bases). The V gene lost 5 bases and the J gene lost 1 base, with 11 bases spanning the gap. CDR1 is LNHDA and CDR2 is SQIVND in the germline V gene (reference sequence). The CDR3 contains 14 residues.

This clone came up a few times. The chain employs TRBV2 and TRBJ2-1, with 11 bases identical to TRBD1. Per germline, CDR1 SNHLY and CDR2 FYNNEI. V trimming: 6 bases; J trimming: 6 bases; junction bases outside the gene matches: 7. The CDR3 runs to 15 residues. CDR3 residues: CASRGGQGVSNEQFF. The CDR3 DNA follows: TGTGCCAGCAGGGGGGGACAGGGGGTGTCCAATGAGCAGTTCTTC.

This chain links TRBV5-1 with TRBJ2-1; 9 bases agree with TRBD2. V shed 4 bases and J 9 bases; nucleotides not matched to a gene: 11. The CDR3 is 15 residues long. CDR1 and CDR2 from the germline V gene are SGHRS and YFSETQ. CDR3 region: CASSPLGGGVAEQFF. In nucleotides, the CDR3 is TGCGCCAGCAGCCCCCTCGGCGGGGGGGTCGCTGAGCAGTTCTTC.

The CDR3 spells CASSADREVNSPLHF. For the CDR3, the DNA is TGTGCCAGCAGCGCTGACAGGGAGGTAAATTCACCCCTCCACTTT. This chain links TRBV7-8 with TRBJ1-6, with 7 positions matching TRBD1. The germline V gene encodes CDR1 SGHVS and CDR2 FQNEAQ. Unmatched junction bases numbered 8, after V lost 5 bases and J lost 7 bases. This CDR3 has 15 amino acids.

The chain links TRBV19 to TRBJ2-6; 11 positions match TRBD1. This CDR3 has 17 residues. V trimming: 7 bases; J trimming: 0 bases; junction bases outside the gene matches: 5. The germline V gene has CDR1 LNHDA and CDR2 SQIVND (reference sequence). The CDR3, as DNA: TGTGCCAGTACCGGACAGGGGGCCCGCTCTGGGGCCAACGTCCTGACTTTC. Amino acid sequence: CASTGQGARSGANVLTF.

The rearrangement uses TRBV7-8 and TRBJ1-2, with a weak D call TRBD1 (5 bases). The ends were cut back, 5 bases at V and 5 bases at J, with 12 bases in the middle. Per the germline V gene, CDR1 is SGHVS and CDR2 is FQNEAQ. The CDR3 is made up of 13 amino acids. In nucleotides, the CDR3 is TGTGCCAGCAGCCTGGACACTACTTATGGCTACACCTTC. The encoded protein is CASSLDTTYGYTF. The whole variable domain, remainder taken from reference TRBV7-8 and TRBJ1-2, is GAGVSQSPRYKVAKRGQDVALRCDPISGHVSLFWYQQALGQGPEFLTYFQNEAQLDKSGLPSDRFFAERPEGSVSTLKIQRTQQEDSAVYLCASSLDTTYGYTFGSGTRLTVV.

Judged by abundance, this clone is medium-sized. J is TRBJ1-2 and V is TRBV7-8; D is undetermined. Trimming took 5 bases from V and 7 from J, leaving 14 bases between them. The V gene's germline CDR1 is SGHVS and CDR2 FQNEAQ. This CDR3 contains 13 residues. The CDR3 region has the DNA TGTGCCAGCAGCCAAGGACCAGCTGTTGGCTACACCTTC. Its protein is CASSQGPAVGYTF.

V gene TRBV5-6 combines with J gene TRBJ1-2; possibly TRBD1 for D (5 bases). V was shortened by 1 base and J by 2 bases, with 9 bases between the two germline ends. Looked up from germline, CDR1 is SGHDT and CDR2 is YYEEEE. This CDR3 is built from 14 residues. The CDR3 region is CASSLQGSNYGYTF. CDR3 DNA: TGTGCCAGCAGCTTGCAGGGTAGCAACTATGGCTACACCTTC.

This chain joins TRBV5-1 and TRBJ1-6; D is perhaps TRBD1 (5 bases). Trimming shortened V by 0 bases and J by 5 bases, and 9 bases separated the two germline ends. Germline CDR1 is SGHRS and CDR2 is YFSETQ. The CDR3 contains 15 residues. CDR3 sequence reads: CASSLEGRNNSPLHF. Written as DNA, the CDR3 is TGCGCCAGCAGCTTGGAGGGGCGTAATAATTCACCCCTCCACTTT. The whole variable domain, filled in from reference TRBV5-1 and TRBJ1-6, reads KAGVTQTPRYLIKTRGQQVTLSCSPISGHRSVSWYQQTPGQGLQFLFEYFSETQRNKGNFPGRFSGRQFSNSRSEMNVSTLELGDSALYLCASSLEGRNNSPLHFGNGTRLTVT.

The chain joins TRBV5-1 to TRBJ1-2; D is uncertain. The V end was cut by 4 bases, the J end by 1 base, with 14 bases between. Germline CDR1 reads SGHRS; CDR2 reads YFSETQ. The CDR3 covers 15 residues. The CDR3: CASSPPLGNNYGYTF. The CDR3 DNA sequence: TGCGCCAGCAGCCCCCCCCTGGGGAATAACTATGGCTACACCTTC.

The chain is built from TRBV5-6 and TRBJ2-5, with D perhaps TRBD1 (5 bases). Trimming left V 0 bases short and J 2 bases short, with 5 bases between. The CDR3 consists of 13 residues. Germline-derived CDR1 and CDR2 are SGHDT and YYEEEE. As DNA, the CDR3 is TGTGCCAGCAGCTTGGGACAGCAAGAGACCCAGTACTTC. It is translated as CASSLGQQETQYF.

CDR3 sequence reads: CASTTQGEGSGYTF. The CDR3 bases are TGTGCCAGTACCACACAGGGGGAAGGGTCCGGCTACACCTTC. The chain uses TRBV19 and TRBJ1-2; TRBD1 matches at 8 bases. With 7 bases clipped from V and 8 bases from J, the junction kept 12 bases outside the gene matches. This CDR3 spans 14 amino acids. Germline V gene data show CDR1 as LNHDA and CDR2 as SQIVND (reference sequence).

CDR3 amino acids: CASSSYLTSGGSYEQYF. The CDR3 DNA sequence: TGTGCCAGCAGTTCTTACCTGACTAGCGGAGGCTCCTACGAGCAGTACTTC. J is TRBJ2-7 and V is TRBV27; 9 nucleotides line up with TRBD2. In germline, CDR1 is MNHEY, CDR2 SMNVEV (reference sequence). This CDR3 region has 17 residues. J gave up 0 bases and V 4 bases, and 10 bases lay outside the gene matches.

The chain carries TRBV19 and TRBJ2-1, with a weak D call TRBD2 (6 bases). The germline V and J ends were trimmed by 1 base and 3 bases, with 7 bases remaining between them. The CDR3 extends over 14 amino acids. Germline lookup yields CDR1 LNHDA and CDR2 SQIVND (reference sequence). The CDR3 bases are TGTGCCAGTAGTATAGGGGGGGACTACAATGAGCAGTTCTTC. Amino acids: CASSIGGDYNEQFF.

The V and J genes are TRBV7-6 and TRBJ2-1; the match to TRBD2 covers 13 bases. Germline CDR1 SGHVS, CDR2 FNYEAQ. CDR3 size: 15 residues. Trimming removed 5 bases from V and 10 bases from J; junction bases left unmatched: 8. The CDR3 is CASSKLAGGGGEQFF. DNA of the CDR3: TGTGCCAGCAGCAAACTAGCGGGAGGGGGGGGCGAGCAGTTCTTC.

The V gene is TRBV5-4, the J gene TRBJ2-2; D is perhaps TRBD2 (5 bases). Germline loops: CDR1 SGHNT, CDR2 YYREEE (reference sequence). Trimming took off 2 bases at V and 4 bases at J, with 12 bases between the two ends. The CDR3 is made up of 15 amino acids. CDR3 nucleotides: TGTGCCAGCAGCTTAGCCCCGGGGATCACCGGGGAGCTGTTTTTT. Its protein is CASSLAPGITGELFF.

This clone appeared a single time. CDR3 nucleotides: TGTGCCAGCAGCCAAGAGCGGTCAAACGAAAAACTGTTTTTT. Protein sequence: CASSQERSNEKLFF. V and J are TRBV4-2 and TRBJ1-4; D ambiguous. The CDR3 is made up of 14 amino acids. The V end was cut by 0 bases, the J end by 8 bases, with 10 bases between. CDR1 and CDR2 (germline): LGHNA, YNFKEQ.

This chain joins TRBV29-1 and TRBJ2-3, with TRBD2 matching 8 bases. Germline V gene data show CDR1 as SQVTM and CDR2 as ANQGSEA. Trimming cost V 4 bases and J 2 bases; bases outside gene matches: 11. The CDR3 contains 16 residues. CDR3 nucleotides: TGCAGCGTTGGAGAGTGGCTAGCGGGTTCCACAGATACGCAGTATTTT. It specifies CSVGEWLAGSTDTQYF.

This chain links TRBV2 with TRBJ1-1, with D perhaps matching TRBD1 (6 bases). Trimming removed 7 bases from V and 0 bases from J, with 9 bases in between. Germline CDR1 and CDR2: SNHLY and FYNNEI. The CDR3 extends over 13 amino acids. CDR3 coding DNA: TGTGCCAGCACCGGGGACATGAACACTGAAGCTTTCTTT. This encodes CASTGDMNTEAFF.

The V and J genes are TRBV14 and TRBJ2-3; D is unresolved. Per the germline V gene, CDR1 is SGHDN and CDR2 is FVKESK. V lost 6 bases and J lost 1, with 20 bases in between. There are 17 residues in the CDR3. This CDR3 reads CASSPPVRVLRTDTQYF. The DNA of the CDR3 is TGTGCCAGCAGTCCCCCGGTCCGGGTTTTGCGCACAGATACGCAGTATTTT.